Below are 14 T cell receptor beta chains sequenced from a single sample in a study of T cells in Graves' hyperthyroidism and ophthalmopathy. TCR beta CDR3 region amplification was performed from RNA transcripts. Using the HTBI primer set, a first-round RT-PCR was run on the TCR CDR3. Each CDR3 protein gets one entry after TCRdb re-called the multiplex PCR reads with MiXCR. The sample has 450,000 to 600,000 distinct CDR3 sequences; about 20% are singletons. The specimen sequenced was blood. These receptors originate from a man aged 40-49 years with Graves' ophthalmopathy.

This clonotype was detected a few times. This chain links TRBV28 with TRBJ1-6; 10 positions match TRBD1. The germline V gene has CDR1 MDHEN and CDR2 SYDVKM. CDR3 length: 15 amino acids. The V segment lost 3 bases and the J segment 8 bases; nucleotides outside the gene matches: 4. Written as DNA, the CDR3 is TGTGCCAGCAGTTTCCCCGGGACAGGGGATTCACCCCTCCACTTT. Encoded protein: CASSFPGTGDSPLHF.

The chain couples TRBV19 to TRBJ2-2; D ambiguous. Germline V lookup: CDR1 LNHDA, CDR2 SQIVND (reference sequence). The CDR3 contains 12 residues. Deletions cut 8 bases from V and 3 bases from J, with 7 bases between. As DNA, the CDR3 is TGTGCCAGTTGTAGGTACACCGGGGAGCTGTTTTTT. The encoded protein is CASCRYTGELFF.

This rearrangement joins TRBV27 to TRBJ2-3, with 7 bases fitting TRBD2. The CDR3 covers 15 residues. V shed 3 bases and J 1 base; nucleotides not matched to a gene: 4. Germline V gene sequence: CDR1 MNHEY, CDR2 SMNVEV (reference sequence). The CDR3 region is CASSLGTTGTDTQYF. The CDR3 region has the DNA TGTGCCAGCAGTTTGGGGACTACAGGCACAGATACGCAGTATTTT.

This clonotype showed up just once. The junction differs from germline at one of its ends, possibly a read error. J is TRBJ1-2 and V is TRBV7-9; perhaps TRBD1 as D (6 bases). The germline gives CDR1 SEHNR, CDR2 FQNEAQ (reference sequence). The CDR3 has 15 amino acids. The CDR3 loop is CASSSMGGALSGHTF. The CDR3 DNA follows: TGTGCCAGCAGCTCAATGGGGGGGGCTCTCTCTGGCCACACCTTC.

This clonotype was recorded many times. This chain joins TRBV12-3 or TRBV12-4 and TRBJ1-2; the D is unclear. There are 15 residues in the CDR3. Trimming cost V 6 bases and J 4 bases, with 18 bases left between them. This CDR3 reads CASSYPGFSGYGYTF. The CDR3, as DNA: TGTGCCAGCAGCTATCCGGGGTTCAGCGGCTATGGCTACACCTTC.

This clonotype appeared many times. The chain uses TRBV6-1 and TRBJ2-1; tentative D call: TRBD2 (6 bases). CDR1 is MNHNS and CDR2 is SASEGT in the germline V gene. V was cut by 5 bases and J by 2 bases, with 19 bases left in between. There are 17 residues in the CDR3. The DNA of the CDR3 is TGTGCCAGCAGTTACGGGGGAAAGGGGAAGCCCTACAATGAGCAGTTCTTC. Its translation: CASSYGGKGKPYNEQFF.

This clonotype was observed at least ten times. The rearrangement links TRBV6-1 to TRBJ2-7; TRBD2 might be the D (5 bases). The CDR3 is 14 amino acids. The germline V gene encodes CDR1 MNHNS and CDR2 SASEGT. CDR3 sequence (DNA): TGTGCTCTTGACGGAGGCGGGCGCTTTTTGGAGCAGTACTTC. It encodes CALDGGGRFLEQYF.

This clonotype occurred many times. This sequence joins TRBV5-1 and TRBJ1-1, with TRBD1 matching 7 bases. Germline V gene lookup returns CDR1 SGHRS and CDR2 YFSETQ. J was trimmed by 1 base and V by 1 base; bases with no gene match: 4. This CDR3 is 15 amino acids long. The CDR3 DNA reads TGCGCCAGCAGCTTGACAGGGGCGCGGAACACTGAAGCTTTCTTT. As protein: CASSLTGARNTEAFF.

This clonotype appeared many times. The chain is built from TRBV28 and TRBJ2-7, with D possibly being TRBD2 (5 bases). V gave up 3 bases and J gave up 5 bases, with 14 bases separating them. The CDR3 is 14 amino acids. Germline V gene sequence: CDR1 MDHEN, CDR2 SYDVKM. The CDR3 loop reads CASSLYAGVHEQYF. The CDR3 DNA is TGTGCCAGCAGTTTGTATGCGGGTGTGCACGAGCAGTACTTC.

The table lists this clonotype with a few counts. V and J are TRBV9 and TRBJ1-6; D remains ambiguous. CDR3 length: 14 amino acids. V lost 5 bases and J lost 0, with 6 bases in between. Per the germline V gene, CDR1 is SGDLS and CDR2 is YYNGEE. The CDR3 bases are TGTGCCAGCAGGTCAAGCTCCTATAATTCACCCCTCCACTTT. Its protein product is CASRSSSYNSPLHF.

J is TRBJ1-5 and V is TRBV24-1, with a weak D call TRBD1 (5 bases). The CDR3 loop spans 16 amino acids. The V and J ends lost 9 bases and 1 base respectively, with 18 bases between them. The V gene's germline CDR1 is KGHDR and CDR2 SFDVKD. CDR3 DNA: TGTGCCACCGCCCCGGGACCCCAAGGGAGCAATCAGCCCCAGCATTTT. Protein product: CATAPGPQGSNQPQHF.

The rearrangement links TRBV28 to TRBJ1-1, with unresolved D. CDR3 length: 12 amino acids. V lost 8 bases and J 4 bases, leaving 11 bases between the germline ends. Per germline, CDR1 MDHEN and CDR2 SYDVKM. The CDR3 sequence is CASRAPGTEAFF. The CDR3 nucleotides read TGTGCCAGCCGGGCCCCGGGCACTGAAGCTTTCTTT. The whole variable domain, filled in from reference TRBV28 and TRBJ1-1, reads DVKVTQSSRYLVKRTGEKVFLECVQDMDHENMFWYRQDPGLGLRLIYFSYDVKMKEKGDIPEGYSVSREKKERFSLILESASTNQTSMYLCASRAPGTEAFFGQGTRLTVV.

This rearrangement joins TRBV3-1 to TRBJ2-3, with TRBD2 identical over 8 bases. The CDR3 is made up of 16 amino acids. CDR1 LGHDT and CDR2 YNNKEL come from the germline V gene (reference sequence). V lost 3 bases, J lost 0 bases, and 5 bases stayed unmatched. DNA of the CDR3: TGTGCCAGCAGCCAGGAGCGGGGGCTTAGCACAGATACGCAGTATTTT. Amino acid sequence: CASSQERGLSTDTQYF.

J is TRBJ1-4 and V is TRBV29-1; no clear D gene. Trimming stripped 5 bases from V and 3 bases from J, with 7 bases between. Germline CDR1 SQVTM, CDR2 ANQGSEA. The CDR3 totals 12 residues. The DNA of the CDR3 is TGCAGCGTTTCCAGTCCTAATGAAAAACTGTTTTTT. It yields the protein CSVSSPNEKLFF.